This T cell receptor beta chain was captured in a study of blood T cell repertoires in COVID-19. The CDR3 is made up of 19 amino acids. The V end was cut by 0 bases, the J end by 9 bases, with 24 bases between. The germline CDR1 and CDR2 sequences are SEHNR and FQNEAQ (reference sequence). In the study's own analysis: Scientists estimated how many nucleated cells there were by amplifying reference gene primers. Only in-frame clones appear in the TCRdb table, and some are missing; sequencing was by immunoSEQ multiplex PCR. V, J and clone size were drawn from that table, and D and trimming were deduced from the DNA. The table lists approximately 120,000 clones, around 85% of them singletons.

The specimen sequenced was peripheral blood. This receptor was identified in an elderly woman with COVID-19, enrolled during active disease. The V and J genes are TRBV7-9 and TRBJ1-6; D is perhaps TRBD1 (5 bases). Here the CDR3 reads CASSLALMRTLGDSSPLHF. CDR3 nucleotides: TGTGCCAGCAGCTTAGCGCTAATGAGGACATTAGGCGATAGTTCACCCCTCCACTTT.